The entry below gives a single T cell receptor (beta chain) sequence along with its context. Original analysis: Counts of nucleated cells, estimated from reference gene primer amplification, were obtained. Sequenced by immunoSEQ multiplex PCR; TCRdb stores in-frame clones only, minus some. Clone size and the V and J calls come from that table; the DNA yielded D and trimming. The repertoire has 40,000 to 60,000 clones, approximately 86% of them found once; the top ten carry about 4.2%. The data derive from a study of blood T cell repertoires in COVID-19. The wider study: From the United States, Italy and Spain came samples of acute and convalescent COVID-19. PBMCs, B-cell-depleted T cells, or T cells provided the cDNA or gDNA that made up the material.

The TCR comes from an elderly man with active COVID-19. Sequencing input: peripheral blood.

This CDR3 is CASSYSGSWYTGELFF. The CDR3 DNA reads as TGTGCCAGCAGCTATAGCGGGAGTTGGTACACCGGGGAGCTGTTTTTT. J is TRBJ2-2 and V is TRBV7-2; TRBD2 matches at 9 bases. Germline V gene sequence: CDR1 SGHTA, CDR2 FQGNSA. With V trimmed by 4 bases and J by 3 bases, 6 bases remained unmatched. This CDR3 has 16 residues.